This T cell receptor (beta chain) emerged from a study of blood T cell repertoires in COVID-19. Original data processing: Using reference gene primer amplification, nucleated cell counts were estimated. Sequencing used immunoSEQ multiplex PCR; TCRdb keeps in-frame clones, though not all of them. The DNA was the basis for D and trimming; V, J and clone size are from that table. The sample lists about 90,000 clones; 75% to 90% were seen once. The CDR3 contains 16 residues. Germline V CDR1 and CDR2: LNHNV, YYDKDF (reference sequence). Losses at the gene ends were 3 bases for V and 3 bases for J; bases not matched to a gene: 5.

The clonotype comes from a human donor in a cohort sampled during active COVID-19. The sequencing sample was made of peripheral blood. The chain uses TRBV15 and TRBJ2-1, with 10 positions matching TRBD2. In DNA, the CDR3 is TGTGCCACCAGCAGGCCGGAGCGGGGGGGCTACAATGAGCAGTTCTTC. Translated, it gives CATSRPERGGYNEQFF.